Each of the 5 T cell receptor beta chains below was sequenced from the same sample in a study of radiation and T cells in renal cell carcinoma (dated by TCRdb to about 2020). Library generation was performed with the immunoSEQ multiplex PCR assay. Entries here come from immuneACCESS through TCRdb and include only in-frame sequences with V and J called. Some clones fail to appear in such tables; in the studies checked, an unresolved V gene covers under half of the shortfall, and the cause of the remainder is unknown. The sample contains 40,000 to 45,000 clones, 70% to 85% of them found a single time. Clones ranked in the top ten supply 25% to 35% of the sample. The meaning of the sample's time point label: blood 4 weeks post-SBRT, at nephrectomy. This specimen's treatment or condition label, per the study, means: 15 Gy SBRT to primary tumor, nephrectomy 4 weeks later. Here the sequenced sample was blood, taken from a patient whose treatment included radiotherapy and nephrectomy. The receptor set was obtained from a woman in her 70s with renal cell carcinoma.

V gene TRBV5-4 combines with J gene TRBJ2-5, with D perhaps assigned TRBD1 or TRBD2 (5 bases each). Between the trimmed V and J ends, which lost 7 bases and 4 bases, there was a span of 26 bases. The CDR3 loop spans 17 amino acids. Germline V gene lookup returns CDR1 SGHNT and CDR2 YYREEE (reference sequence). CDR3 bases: TGTGCCAGCTCCCCCACACGACCCCCAGTGAGGGGAGAGACCCAGTACTTC. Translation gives CASSPTRPPVRGETQYF.

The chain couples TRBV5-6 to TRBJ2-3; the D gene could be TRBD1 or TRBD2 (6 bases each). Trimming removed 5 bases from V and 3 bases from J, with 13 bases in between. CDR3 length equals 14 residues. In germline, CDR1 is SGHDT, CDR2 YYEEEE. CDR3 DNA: TGTGCCAGCAGACGGGGGCGCGAAACAGATACGCAGTATTTT. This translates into CASRRGRETDTQYF.

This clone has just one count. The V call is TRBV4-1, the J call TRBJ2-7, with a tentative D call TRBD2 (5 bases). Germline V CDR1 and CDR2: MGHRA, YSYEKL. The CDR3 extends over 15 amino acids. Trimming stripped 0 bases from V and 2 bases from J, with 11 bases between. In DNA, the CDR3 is TGCGCCAGCAGCCAAGAGGCTAGCACTCCCTACGAGCAGTACTTC. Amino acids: CASSQEASTPYEQYF.

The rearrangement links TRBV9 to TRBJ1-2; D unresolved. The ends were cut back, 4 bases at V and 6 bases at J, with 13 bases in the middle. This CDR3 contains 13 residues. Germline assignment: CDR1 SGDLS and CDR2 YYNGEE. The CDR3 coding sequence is TGTGCCAGCAGCCCCCCCGGGTCGCATGGCTACACCTTC. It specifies CASSPPGSHGYTF.

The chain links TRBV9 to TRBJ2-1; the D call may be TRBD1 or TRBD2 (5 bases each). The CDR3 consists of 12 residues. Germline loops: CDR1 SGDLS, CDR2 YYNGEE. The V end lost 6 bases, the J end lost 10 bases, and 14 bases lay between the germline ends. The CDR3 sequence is CASKGLAQEQFF. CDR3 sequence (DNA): TGTGCCAGCAAGGGGCTAGCACAAGAGCAGTTCTTC.